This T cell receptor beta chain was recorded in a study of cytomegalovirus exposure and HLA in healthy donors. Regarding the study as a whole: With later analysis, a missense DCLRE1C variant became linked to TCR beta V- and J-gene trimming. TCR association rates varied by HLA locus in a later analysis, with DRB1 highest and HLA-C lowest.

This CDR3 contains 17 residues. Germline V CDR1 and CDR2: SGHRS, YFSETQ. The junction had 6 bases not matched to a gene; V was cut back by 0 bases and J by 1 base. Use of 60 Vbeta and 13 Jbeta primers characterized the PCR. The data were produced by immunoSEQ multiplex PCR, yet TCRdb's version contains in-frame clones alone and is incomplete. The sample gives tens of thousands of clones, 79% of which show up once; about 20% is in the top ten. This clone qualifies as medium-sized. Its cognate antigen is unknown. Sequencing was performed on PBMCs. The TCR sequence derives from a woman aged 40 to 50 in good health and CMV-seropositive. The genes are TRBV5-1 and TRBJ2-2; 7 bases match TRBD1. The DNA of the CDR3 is TGCGCCAGCAGCTTGGGACACCGGGACAGGAACACCGGGGAGCTGTTTTTT. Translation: CASSLGHRDRNTGELFF.